The rows below give T cell receptor beta chains drawn from one sample of a study of beta chain features in type 1 diabetes. The method was immunoSEQ multiplex PCR; TCRdb's version includes in-frame clones alone and lacks a portion of them. Here the sample spans some 350,000 clones, roughly a tenth being singletons. Sequenced input: central memory CD4+ T cells from blood. These receptors were obtained from a man aged 30 to 39 with type 1 diabetes. Both conserved end residues are part of each CDR3. The D gene is left open where the match is weak. The listing skips clone size in some rows; elsewhere it reads once, few, many or a size class.

J | V | D | size | CDR3 | DNA
TRBJ1-3 | TRBV7-8 | . | . | CASNLGASSGNTIYF | TGTGCCAGCAACCTCGGGGCTAGCTCTGGAAACACCATATATTTT
TRBJ2-3 | TRBV7-9 | . | . | CASSLLSSSTDTQYF | TGTGCCAGCAGCTTATTGTCCTCTAGCACAGATACGCAGTATTTT
TRBJ2-3 | TRBV5-1 | TRBD1 | . | CASSFDRGKDTQYF | TGCGCCAGCAGCTTCGACAGGGGCAAGGATACGCAGTATTTT
TRBJ2-7 | TRBV7-2 | . | many | CASSLEGLAVGITLYEQYF | TGTGCCAGCAGCTTAGAAGGGCTAGCCGTGGGGATTACACTCTACGAGCAGTACTTC
TRBJ2-5 | TRBV7-2 | . | few | CASSVRGASGRETQYF | TGTGCCAGCAGCGTCCGGGGAGCTTCGGGGAGGGAGACCCAGTACTTC
TRBJ2-1 | TRBV7-6 | . | many | CASSLKLRGPPSSYNEQFF | TGTGCCAGCAGCTTAAAGTTACGCGGTCCCCCGAGCTCCTACAATGAGCAGTTCTTC
TRBJ2-3 | TRBV7-2 | . | few | CASSIGQKADTQYF | TGTGCCAGCAGCATCGGACAGAAGGCAGATACGCAGTATTTT
TRBJ2-3 | TRBV11-2 | . | . | CASSLDHKAQYF | TGTGCCAGCAGCTTAGACCACAAGGCGCAGTATTTT
TRBJ2-3 | TRBV6-6 | . | . | CASSKQNTDTQYF | TGTGCCAGCAGTAAACAGAACACAGATACGCAGTATTTT
TRBJ2-5 | TRBV13 | . | many | CASSLRWKTQYF | TGTGCCAGCAGCCTGCGATGGAAGACCCAGTACTTC
TRBJ1-5 | TRBV19 | TRBD1 | . | CASSIQGGNQPQHF | TGTGCCAGTAGTATCCAGGGGGGCAATCAGCCCCAGCATTTT
TRBJ1-5 | TRBV19 | . | few | CASMSVGRGDQPQHF | TGTGCCAGTATGTCCGTGGGCAGGGGAGATCAGCCCCAGCATTTT
TRBJ1-5 | TRBV6-6 | . | . | CASSYLGGTWPQHF | TGTGCCAGCAGTTACTTGGGGGGAACTTGGCCCCAGCATTTT
TRBJ1-5 | TRBV7-7 | . | . | CASSLDSNQPQHF | TGTGCTAGCAGCTTAGACAGCAATCAGCCCCAGCATTTT
TRBJ1-2 | TRBV30 | TRBD1 | . | CAWSEGQGNGYTF | TGTGCCTGGAGTGAAGGACAGGGTAATGGCTACACCTTC
TRBJ1-4 | TRBV5-1 | . | few | CASSLLSNEKLFF | TGCGCCAGCAGCTTGTTGTCTAATGAAAAACTGTTTTTT
TRBJ2-2 | TRBV11-2 | . | . | CASSLGTYTGELFF | TGTGCCAGCAGCTTGGGGACTTACACCGGGGAGCTGTTTTTT
TRBJ2-7 | TRBV5-1 | TRBD1 | . | CASSRRDRGYEQYF | TGCGCCAGCAGCCGACGGGACAGGGGATACGAGCAGTACTTC
TRBJ1-5 | TRBV4-3 | . | . | CASSLGRGGNQPQHF | TGCGCCAGCAGCCTCGGCAGGGGCGGCAATCAGCCCCAGCATTTT
TRBJ2-2 | TRBV4-2 | . | few | CASSQGTGELFF | TGTGCCAGCAGCCAAGGTACCGGGGAGCTGTTTTTT
TRBJ2-1 | TRBV13 | . | few | CASSGLQGYNEQFF | TGTGCCAGCAGCGGACTACAGGGCTACAATGAGCAGTTCTTC
TRBJ1-5 | TRBV6-5 | . | . | CASSSIVGQPQHF | TGTGCCAGCAGCTCCATAGTGGGTCAGCCCCAGCATTTT
TRBJ2-1 | TRBV11-3 | . | . | CASSLGYEQFF | TGTGCCAGCAGCTTAGGTTATGAGCAGTTCTTC
TRBJ2-7 | TRBV5-1 | TRBD1 | . | CASSPTGVSTEQYF | TGCGCCAGCAGCCCGACAGGGGTGTCGACCGAGCAGTACTTC